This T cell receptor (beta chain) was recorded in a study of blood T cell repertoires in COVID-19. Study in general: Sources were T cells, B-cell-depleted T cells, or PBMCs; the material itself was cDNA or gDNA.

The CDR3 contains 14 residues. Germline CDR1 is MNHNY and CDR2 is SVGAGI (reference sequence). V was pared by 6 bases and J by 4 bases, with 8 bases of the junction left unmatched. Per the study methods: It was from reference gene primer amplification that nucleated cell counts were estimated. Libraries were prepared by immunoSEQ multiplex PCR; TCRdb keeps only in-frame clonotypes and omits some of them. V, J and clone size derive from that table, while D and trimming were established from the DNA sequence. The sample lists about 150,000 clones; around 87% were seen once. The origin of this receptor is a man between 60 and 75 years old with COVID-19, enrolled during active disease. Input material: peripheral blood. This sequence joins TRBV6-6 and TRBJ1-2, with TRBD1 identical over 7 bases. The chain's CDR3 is CASRGDRISYGYTF. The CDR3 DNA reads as TGTGCCAGCAGAGGGGACAGAATTTCCTATGGCTACACCTTC.